This T cell receptor (beta chain) was recorded in a study of T cell changes during pregnancy in multiple sclerosis. Clones were sequenced by immunoSEQ multiplex PCR, and TCRdb holds only the in-frame ones, with some missing. This sample has 30,000 to 35,000 clones; just over 90% occur once, and the top ten carry approximately 12%. V dropped 0 bases and J dropped 6 bases, with 13 bases sitting between them. Germline V gene sequence: CDR1 SGDLS, CDR2 YYNGEE. The CDR3 runs to 15 residues. The source of this sequence is a female donor with multiple sclerosis, enrolled in a pregnancy study. Sequenced here: CD8+ T cells from peripheral blood mononuclear cells, sampled in the first trimester of pregnancy. The V and J genes are TRBV9 and TRBJ2-1, with D perhaps matching TRBD1 (7 bases). The CDR3 region has the DNA TGTGCCAGCAGCGTAGGGCGGGACAGCCTCAATGAGCAGTTCTTC. Translation: CASSVGRDSLNEQFF.